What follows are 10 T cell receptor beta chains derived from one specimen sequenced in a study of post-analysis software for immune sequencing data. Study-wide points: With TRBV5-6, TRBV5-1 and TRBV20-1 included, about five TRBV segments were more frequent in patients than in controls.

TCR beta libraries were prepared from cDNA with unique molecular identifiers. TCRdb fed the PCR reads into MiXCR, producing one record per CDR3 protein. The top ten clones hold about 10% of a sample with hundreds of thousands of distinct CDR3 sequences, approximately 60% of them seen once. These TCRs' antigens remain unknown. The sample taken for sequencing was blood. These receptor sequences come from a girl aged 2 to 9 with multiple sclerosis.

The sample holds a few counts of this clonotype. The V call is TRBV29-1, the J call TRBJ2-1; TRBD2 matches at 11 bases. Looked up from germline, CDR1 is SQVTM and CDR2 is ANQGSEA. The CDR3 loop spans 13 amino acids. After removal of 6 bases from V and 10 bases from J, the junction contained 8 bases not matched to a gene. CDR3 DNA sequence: TGCAGCGTGCGTAGCGGGGGGGCATGGGAGCAGTTCTTC. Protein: CSVRSGGAWEQFF.

The CDR3, as DNA: TGCGCCAGCAGCTTGGTAGTTTCTAACAGGGCGGAAAATGAGCAGTTCTTC. Translating gives CASSLVVSNRAENEQFF. J is TRBJ2-1 and V is TRBV5-1; a weak D match, TRBD1 (6 bases). The germline V gene encodes CDR1 SGHRS and CDR2 YFSETQ. The CDR3 is 17 amino acids. Trimming removed 0 bases from V and 7 bases from J, with 20 bases in between.

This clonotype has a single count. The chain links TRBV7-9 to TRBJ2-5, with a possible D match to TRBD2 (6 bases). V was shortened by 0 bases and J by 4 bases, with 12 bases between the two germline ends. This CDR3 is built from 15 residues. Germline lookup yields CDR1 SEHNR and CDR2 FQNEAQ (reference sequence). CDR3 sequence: CASSLAEREAETQYF. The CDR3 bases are TGTGCCAGCAGCTTAGCGGAAAGGGAGGCAGAGACCCAGTACTTC. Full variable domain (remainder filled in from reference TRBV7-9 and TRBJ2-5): DTGVSQNPRHKITKRGQNVTFRCDPISEHNRLYWYRQTLGQGPEFLTYFQNEAQLEKSRLLSDRFSAERPKGSFSTLEIQRTEQGDSAMYLCASSLAEREAETQYFGPGTRLLVL.

Written as DNA, the CDR3 is TGCAGCGCGCTCCCCCGGGACAGGGTTAGCTATGGCTACACCTTC. The encoded protein is CSALPRDRVSYGYTF. The V gene is TRBV29-1, the J gene TRBJ1-2; 9 bases agree with TRBD1. J gave up 4 bases and V 7 bases, and 13 bases lay outside the gene matches. Germline CDR1 and CDR2: SQVTM and ANQGSEA. This CDR3 comprises 15 residues.

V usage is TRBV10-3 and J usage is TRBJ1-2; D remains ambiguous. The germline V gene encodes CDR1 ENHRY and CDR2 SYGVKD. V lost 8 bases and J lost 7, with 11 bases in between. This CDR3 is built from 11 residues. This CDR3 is CAIFEGGGYTF. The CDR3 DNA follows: TGTGCCATCTTTGAAGGAGGTGGCTACACCTTC.

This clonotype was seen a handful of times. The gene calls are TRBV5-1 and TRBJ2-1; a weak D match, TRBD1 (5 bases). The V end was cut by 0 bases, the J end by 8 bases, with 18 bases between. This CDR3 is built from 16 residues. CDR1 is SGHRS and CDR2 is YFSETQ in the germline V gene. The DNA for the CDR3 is TGCGCCAGCAGCTTGGCCAGGATCCAGGGTCTAGATGAGCAGTTCTTC. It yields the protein CASSLARIQGLDEQFF.

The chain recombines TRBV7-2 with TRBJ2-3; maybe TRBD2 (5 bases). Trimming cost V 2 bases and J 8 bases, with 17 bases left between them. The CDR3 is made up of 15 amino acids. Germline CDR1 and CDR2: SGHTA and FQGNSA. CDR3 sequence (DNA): TGTGCCAGCAGCTTATTGGACTTAGGGTCAGGTACGCAGTATTTT. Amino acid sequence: CASSLLDLGSGTQYF.

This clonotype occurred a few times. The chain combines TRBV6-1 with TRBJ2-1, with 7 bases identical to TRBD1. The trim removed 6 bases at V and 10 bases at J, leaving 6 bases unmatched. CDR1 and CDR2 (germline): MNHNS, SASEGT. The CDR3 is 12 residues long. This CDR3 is CASRPTGDEQFF. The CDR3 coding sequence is TGTGCCAGCAGGCCCACAGGGGACGAGCAGTTCTTC.

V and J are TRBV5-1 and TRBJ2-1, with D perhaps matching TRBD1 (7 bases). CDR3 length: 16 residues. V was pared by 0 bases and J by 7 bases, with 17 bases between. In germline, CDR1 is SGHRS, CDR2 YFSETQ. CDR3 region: CASSLGEVGGQNEQFF. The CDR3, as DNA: TGCGCCAGCAGCTTGGGGGAGGTTGGGGGACAGAATGAGCAGTTCTTC.

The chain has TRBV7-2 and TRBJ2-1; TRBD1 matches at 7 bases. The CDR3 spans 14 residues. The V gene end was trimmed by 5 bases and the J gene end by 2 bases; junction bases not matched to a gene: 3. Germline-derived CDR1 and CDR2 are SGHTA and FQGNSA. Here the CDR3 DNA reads TGTGCCAGCAGCCGGACAGGAGCCTACAATGAGCAGTTCTTC. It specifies CASSRTGAYNEQFF.